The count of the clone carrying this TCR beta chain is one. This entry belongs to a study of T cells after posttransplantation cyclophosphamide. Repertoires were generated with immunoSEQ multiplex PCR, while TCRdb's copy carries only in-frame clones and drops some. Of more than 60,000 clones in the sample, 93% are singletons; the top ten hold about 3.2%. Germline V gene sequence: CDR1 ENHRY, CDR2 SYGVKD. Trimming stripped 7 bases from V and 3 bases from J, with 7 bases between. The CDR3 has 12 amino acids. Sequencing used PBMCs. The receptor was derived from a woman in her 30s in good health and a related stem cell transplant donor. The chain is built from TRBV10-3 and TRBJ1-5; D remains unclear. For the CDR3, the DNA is TGTGCCATCAACAGCCCCAATCAGCCCCAGCATTTT. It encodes CAINSPNQPQHF.